This passage covers 25 T cell receptor beta chains from one sample sequenced in a study of blood T cell repertoires in COVID-19. Using immunoSEQ multiplex PCR, the repertoire was profiled, and TCRdb retains in-frame clones only, with some absent. The data show tens of thousands of clones, around 88% seen once. Input material: peripheral blood. All receptors derive from a woman in her 70s with acute or convalescent COVID-19.

The rearrangement links TRBV29-1 to TRBJ2-3; D may be TRBD2 (6 bases). The germline V gene has CDR1 SQVTM and CDR2 ANQGSEA. The CDR3 is 16 amino acids. Deletions cut 2 bases from V and 2 bases from J, with 17 bases between. In DNA form, the CDR3 reads TGCAGCGTTGAACCAGCGGACTATAGGTTCACAGATACGCAGTATTTT. This encodes CSVEPADYRFTDTQYF.

CDR3 loop: CASSLDSFNQPQHF. The CDR3 DNA sequence: TGTGCCAGCAGCTTGGACAGCTTCAATCAGCCCCAGCATTTT. The chain combines TRBV5-8 with TRBJ1-5; D ambiguous. V lost 0 bases and J 3 bases, leaving 7 bases between the germline ends. This CDR3 region has 14 residues. From germline, CDR1 is SGHTS and CDR2 YDEGEE.

The rearrangement uses TRBV19 and TRBJ1-1; D might be TRBD1 (5 bases). Per the germline V gene, CDR1 is LNHDA and CDR2 is SQIVND (reference sequence). The CDR3 is 13 residues long. V gave up 6 bases and J gave up 8 bases, with 16 bases separating them. CDR3 DNA: TGTGCCAGTAGCCCATGGGGGGTTTTGGAAGCTTTCTTT. Translated, it gives CASSPWGVLEAFF. The full variable domain, completed using reference TRBV19 and TRBJ1-1, is DGGITQSPKYLFRKEGQNVTLSCEQNLNHDAMYWYRQDPGQGLRLIYYSQIVNDFQKGDIAEGYSVSREKKESFPLTVTSAQKNPTAFYLCASSPWGVLEAFFGQGTRLTVV.

The chain combines TRBV5-3 with TRBJ2-7; a weak D match, TRBD1 (5 bases). TRBV5-3 counts as an open reading frame of uncertain function. The CDR3 sequence is 14 residues long. The ends were cut back, 0 bases at V and 7 bases at J, with 14 bases in the middle. The DNA of the CDR3 is TGTGCCAGAAGCTTGGCGCCAGGGCCCCGTGAGCAGTACTTC. Residues: CARSLAPGPREQYF.

The CDR3 loop reads CASTAGLAGTDTQYF. CDR3 nucleotides: TGCGCCAGCACCGCGGGACTAGCGGGCACAGATACGCAGTATTTT. The rearrangement uses TRBV10-2 and TRBJ2-3; 11 bases are shared with TRBD2. Germline V lookup: CDR1 WSHSY, CDR2 SAAADI. Losses at the gene ends were 7 bases for V and 1 base for J; bases not matched to a gene: 4. This CDR3 is built from 15 residues.

This chain connects TRBV7-8 to TRBJ2-3; 7 nucleotides line up with TRBD2. From germline, CDR1 is SGHVS and CDR2 FQNEAQ. The CDR3 contains 17 residues. The ends lost 0 bases at V and 5 bases at J; junction bases unmatched: 11. As DNA, the CDR3 is TGTGCCAGCAGCTTAGCGGTCCTGCGGGAGTCATTAGATACGCAGTATTTT. Residues: CASSLAVLRESLDTQYF.

The chain uses TRBV2 and TRBJ2-2; 7 bases map to TRBD1. This CDR3 comprises 15 residues. Per germline, CDR1 SNHLY and CDR2 FYNNEI. V lost 2 bases and J lost 4; bases outside the gene matches: 4. The CDR3 reads CASSEYRGGTGELFF. The CDR3 region has the DNA TGTGCCAGCAGTGAATACAGGGGTGGCACCGGGGAGCTGTTTTTT.

This chain joins TRBV19 and TRBJ2-7; D not resolved. Germline loops: CDR1 LNHDA, CDR2 SQIVND (reference sequence). The V end was cut by 8 bases, the J end by 1 base, with 15 bases between. CDR3 length equals 14 residues. CDR3 sequence: CASSISGNSYEQYF. The CDR3 DNA follows: TGTGCCAGTTCCATCTCAGGCAATTCCTACGAGCAGTACTTC.

The rearrangement uses TRBV24-1 and TRBJ2-5, with a weak D call TRBD2 (7 bases). The V end lost 1 base, the J end lost 5 bases, and 19 bases lay between the germline ends. Germline CDR1 and CDR2: KGHDR and SFDVKD. The CDR3 has 17 amino acids. This CDR3 reads CATSDFGGGGFRETQYF. The CDR3 DNA is TGTGCCACCAGTGATTTCGGCGGGGGCGGTTTTAGGGAGACCCAGTACTTC.

The chain couples TRBV10-1 to TRBJ1-1, with TRBD1 matching 7 bases. The V gene's germline CDR1 is WNHNN and CDR2 SYGVQD (reference sequence). The trim removed 3 bases at V and 7 bases at J, leaving 14 bases unmatched. The CDR3 is 16 residues long. Here the CDR3 reads CASSDTRGLRSGEAFF. The CDR3 bases are TGCGCCAGCAGTGATACGAGGGGGCTGAGATCGGGTGAAGCTTTCTTT.

This chain joins TRBV7-8 and TRBJ2-7, with a weak D call TRBD2 (6 bases). The CDR3 contains 15 residues. The V end lost 5 bases, the J end lost 0 bases, and 14 bases lay between the germline ends. Germline assignment: CDR1 SGHVS and CDR2 FQNEAQ. The CDR3 nucleotides are TGTGCCAGCAGCCGCTCGGACGGGGGCTCCTACGAGCAGTACTTC. Its protein is CASSRSDGGSYEQYF.

J is TRBJ1-2 and V is TRBV5-1; the match to TRBD1 covers 10 bases. The J segment lost 8 bases and the V segment lost 7 bases, leaving 23 bases of the junction unmatched. The CDR3 loop spans 18 amino acids. CDR1 SGHRS and CDR2 YFSETQ come from the germline V gene. The CDR3 sequence: CASGAPVLTGTGVRGYTF. The DNA of the CDR3 is TGCGCCAGCGGAGCACCCGTGTTAACCGGGACAGGGGTGAGGGGCTACACCTTC.

The chain recombines TRBV3-1 (or the pseudogene TRBV3-2) with TRBJ2-3; TRBD2 aligns across 8 bases. The germline gives CDR1 LGHDT, CDR2 YNNKEL (reference sequence). After removal of 1 base from V and 2 bases from J, the junction contained 5 bases not matched to a gene. There are 16 residues in the CDR3. The CDR3 protein is CASSQVGRGDTDTQYF. In DNA form, the CDR3 reads TGTGCCAGCAGCCAAGTGGGGCGGGGGGACACAGATACGCAGTATTTT.

The V call is TRBV21-1, the J call TRBJ2-4; the D call TRBD1 from the table was never checked on the DNA. TRBV21-1 is labeled a pseudogene. The length of the CDR3 is 15 residues. The CDR3 nucleotides are TGTGCCAGCAGCAAGCACACAACAGGGGGAGGAATTCAGTACTTC. Protein: CASSKHTTGGGIQYF.

V and J are TRBV6-5 and TRBJ2-2; 9 bases fit TRBD1. The germline V gene encodes CDR1 MNHEY and CDR2 SVGAGI. The CDR3 totals 15 residues. Trimming cost V 6 bases and J 3 bases; bases outside gene matches: 5. DNA of the CDR3: TGTGCCAGCAGGGGGACAGGGACGGACACCGGGGAGCTGTTTTTT. Protein: CASRGTGTDTGELFF.

J is TRBJ1-2 and V is TRBV19; 7 positions agree with TRBD1. J was trimmed by 0 bases and V by 1 base; bases with no gene match: 11. Germline V lookup: CDR1 LNHDA, CDR2 SQIVND (reference sequence). CDR3 length equals 18 residues. In DNA, the CDR3 is TGTGCCAGTAGTATAGCAGGAAGGGGGACAGAAGCTAACTATGGCTACACCTTC. Its translation is CASSIAGRGTEANYGYTF.

The CDR3 loop is CASKPGQGNSPLHF. The CDR3 DNA reads TGTGCCAGCAAGCCGGGACAGGGGAATTCACCCCTCCACTTT. The chain has TRBV28 and TRBJ1-6, with 10 bases that match TRBD1. The germline gives CDR1 MDHEN, CDR2 SYDVKM. J lost 7 bases, V lost 7 bases, and 4 bases had no gene match. This CDR3 comprises 14 residues.

This clone was picked up one time. The chain links TRBV6-5 to TRBJ1-2, with 7 bases matching TRBD1. Losses at the gene ends were 6 bases for V and 4 bases for J; bases not matched to a gene: 5. The CDR3 loop spans 13 amino acids. The V gene's germline CDR1 is MNHEY and CDR2 SVGAGI. The CDR3 here is CASRLQGSYGYTF. In DNA form, the CDR3 reads TGTGCCAGCAGGCTACAGGGGAGCTATGGCTACACCTTC.

This clone was detected once. V is TRBV9 and J is TRBJ1-6; D is unresolved. The CDR3 covers 15 residues. Germline V gene data show CDR1 as SGDLS and CDR2 as YYNGEE. V shed 0 bases and J shed 7 bases, with 11 bases lying between them. The CDR3 reads CASSVDPRANSPLHF. The CDR3 DNA reads as TGTGCCAGCAGCGTAGATCCCCGAGCCAATTCACCCCTCCACTTT.

The V call is TRBV24-1, the J call TRBJ1-2, with D unclear. The V and J ends lost 3 bases and 0 bases respectively, with 13 bases between them. Germline V lookup: CDR1 KGHDR, CDR2 SFDVKD. The CDR3 extends over 16 amino acids. The CDR3 DNA follows: TGTGCCACCAGTGATCCCCGTCGGGGTCCTAACTATGGCTACACCTTC. It is translated as CATSDPRRGPNYGYTF.

The chain has TRBV5-1 and TRBJ1-2; weak D call: TRBD1 (5 bases). The CDR3 length is 14 residues. V shed 0 bases and J shed 6 bases, with 12 bases lying between them. Germline CDR1 is SGHRS and CDR2 is YFSETQ. CDR3 sequence (DNA): TGCGCCAGCAGCTTGGCCTCCAGGGAAGATGGCTACACCTTC. Amino acid sequence: CASSLASREDGYTF.

This rearrangement joins TRBV10-2 to TRBJ1-5, with 7 bases aligning to TRBD1. The CDR3 has 14 amino acids. V gave up 6 bases and J gave up 5 bases; unmatched junction bases: 7. Germline CDR1 reads WSHSY; CDR2 reads SAAADI. The CDR3 nucleotides are TGCGCCAGCAGCTTACAGGGGCGGGATCAGCCCCAGCATTTT. It codes for CASSLQGRDQPQHF.

J is TRBJ2-5 and V is TRBV7-8; the D is unclear. V lost 5 bases, J lost 7 bases, and 11 bases lay in between. This CDR3 has 12 amino acids. Looked up from germline, CDR1 is SGHVS and CDR2 is FQNEAQ. Here the CDR3 reads CASSPEVATQYF. CDR3 in DNA: TGTGCCAGCAGCCCCGAGGTGGCGACCCAGTACTTC.

The chain is built from TRBV6-1 and TRBJ1-4; unclear D gene. Germline V gene lookup returns CDR1 MNHNS and CDR2 SASEGT. The CDR3 loop spans 14 amino acids. Trimming shortened V by 2 bases and J by 5 bases, and 9 bases separated the two germline ends. CDR3 bases: TGTGCCAGCAGTGAACTAGTTTTAAATGAAAAACTGTTTTTT. Translating it yields CASSELVLNEKLFF.

This clone was detected only once. This CDR3 is CASSGGLKNQPQHF. CDR3 DNA: TGTGCCAGCAGTGGGGGGTTAAAGAATCAGCCCCAGCATTTT. J is TRBJ1-5 and V is TRBV28; TRBD1 is a possible D gene (5 bases). Germline lookup yields CDR1 MDHEN and CDR2 SYDVKM. CDR3 length equals 14 residues. Deletions cut 5 bases from V and 4 bases from J, with 12 bases between.